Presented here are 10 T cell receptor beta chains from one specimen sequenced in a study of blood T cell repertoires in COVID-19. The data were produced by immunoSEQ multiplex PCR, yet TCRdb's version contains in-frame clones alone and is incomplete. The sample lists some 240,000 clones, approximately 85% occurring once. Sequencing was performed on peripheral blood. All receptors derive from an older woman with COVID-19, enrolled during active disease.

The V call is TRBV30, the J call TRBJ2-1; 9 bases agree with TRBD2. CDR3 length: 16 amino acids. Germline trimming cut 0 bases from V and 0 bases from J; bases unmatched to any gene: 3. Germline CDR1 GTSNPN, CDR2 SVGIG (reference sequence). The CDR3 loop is CAWSVMREGSYNEQFF. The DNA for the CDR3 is TGTGCCTGGAGTGTGATGCGGGAGGGCTCCTACAATGAGCAGTTCTTC.

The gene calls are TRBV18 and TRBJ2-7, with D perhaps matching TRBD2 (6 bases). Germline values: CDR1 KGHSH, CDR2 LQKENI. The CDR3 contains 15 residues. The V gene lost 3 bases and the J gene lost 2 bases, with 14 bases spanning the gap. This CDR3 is CASSPLGRDPYEQYF. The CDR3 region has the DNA TGTGCCAGCTCACCTCTCGGGAGAGATCCCTACGAGCAGTACTTC.

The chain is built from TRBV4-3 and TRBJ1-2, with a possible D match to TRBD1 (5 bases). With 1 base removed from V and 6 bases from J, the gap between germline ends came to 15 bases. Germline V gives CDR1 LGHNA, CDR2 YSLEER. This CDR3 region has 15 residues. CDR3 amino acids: CASSQVGFRVDGYTF. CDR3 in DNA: TGCGCCAGCAGCCAAGTGGGGTTCAGGGTCGATGGCTACACCTTC.

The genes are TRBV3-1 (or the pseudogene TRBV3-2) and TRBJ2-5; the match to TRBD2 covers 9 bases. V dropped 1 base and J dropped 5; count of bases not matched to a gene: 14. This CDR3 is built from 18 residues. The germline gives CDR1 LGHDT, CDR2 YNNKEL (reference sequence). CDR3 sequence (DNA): TGTGCCAGCAGCCAAGGAGCTAGCGGGGTTGGGGAAGGGGAGACCCAGTACTTC. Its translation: CASSQGASGVGEGETQYF.

CDR3 DNA: TGTGCCAGCAGTTCCGGACAGGTAAATTCACCCCTCCACTTT. As protein: CASSSGQVNSPLHF. The V gene is TRBV6-2 or TRBV6-3, the J gene TRBJ1-6; TRBD1 aligns across 7 bases. The CDR3 is 14 residues long. The germline CDR1 and CDR2 sequences are MNHEY and SVGEGT. The junction had 4 bases not matched to a gene; V was cut back by 4 bases and J by 7 bases.

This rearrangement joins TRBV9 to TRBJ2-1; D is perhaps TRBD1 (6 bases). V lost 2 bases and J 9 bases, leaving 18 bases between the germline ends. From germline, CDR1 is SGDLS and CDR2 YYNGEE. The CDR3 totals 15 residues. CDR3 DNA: TGTGCCAGCAGCGTCAAGGGGGACCACGGATCTGAGCAGTTCTTC. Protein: CASSVKGDHGSEQFF.

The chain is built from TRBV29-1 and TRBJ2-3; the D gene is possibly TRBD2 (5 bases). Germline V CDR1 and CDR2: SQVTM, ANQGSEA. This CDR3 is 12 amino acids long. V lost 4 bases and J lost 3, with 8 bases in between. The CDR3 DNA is TGCAGCGTTGCCGGGAATACAGATACGCAGTATTTT. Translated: CSVAGNTDTQYF.

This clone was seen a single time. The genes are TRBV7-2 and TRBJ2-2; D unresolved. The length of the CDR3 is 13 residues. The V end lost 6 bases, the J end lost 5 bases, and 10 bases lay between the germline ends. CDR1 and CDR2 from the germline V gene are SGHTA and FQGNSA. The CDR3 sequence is CASRPLETGELFF. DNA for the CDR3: TGTGCCAGCAGACCCCTAGAGACCGGGGAGCTGTTTTTT.

CDR3 sequence reads: CASSLLRGAHEQYF. As DNA, the CDR3 is TGTGCCAGCAGCTTATTAAGGGGTGCCCACGAGCAGTACTTC. This chain joins TRBV7-2 and TRBJ2-7, with D perhaps matching TRBD1 (5 bases). Between the trimmed V and J ends, which lost 2 bases and 5 bases, there was a span of 13 bases. The CDR3 loop spans 14 amino acids. In germline, CDR1 is SGHTA, CDR2 FQGNSA.

The CDR3 DNA reads TGTGCCAGCAGCCAAGGACAGGGGACTGGAAACACCATATATTTT. This sequence encodes CASSQGQGTGNTIYF. The V and J genes are TRBV3-1 (or the pseudogene TRBV3-2) and TRBJ1-3, with 8 bases lining up with TRBD1. Germline assignment: CDR1 LGHDT and CDR2 YNNKEL (reference sequence). Trimming took 1 base from V and 2 from J; bases not matched to a gene: 1. The length of the CDR3 is 15 residues.